A selection of T cell receptor beta chains follows, all from one sample in a study of blood T cell repertoires in COVID-19. The repertoire was sequenced with immunoSEQ multiplex PCR; TCRdb's copy has only in-frame clones and lacks some. The sample has some 190,000 clones, 84% seen once. Sequenced sample: peripheral blood. The origin of the receptors is a human donor in a cohort sampled during active COVID-19. CDR3s include the opening cysteine and the closing phenylalanine or tryptophan. A D gene is named only where the DNA matches it firmly. The size of a clone is reported for some rows only, either as once, few or many, or as a class for expanded clones.

V,size,D,J,CDR3,DNA
TRBV7-2,NA,TRBD2,TRBJ2-7,CASSPPRLAGRYEQYF,TGTGCCAGCAGCCCGCCTCGGCTAGCGGGACGCTACGAGCAGTACTTC
TRBV3-1/TRBV3-2,NA,TRBD1,TRBJ2-7,CASSQWDRVGEQYF,TGTGCCAGCAGCCAATGGGACAGGGTAGGCGAGCAGTACTTC
TRBV13,NA,NA,TRBJ2-3,CASSKLGTDTQYF,TGTGCCAGCAGCAAGCTGGGCACAGATACGCAGTATTTT
TRBV5-1,few,NA,TRBJ1-1,CASSLREGRNTEAFF,TGCGCCAGCAGCTTGAGAGAGGGTAGGAACACTGAAGCTTTCTTT
TRBV19,once,NA,TRBJ1-5,CATAGSSNQPQHF,TGTGCCACCGCGGGCTCGAGCAATCAGCCCCAGCATTTT
TRBV7-2,NA,TRBD1,TRBJ2-5,CASSPEDRDETQYF,TGTGCCAGCAGCCCTGAGGACAGGGACGAGACCCAGTACTTC
TRBV11-2,NA,TRBD2,TRBJ2-5,CASSLNQRGETQYF,TGTGCCAGCAGCTTAAACCAGCGGGGGGAGACCCAGTACTTC
TRBV5-1,NA,NA,TRBJ2-2,CASSLVASESGELFF,TGCGCCAGCAGCTTGGTGGCTAGCGAGTCCGGGGAGCTGTTTTTT
TRBV5-1,NA,NA,TRBJ1-2,CASSLSSAGNYGYTF,TGCGCCAGCAGCCTCAGCTCGGCGGGAAACTATGGCTACACCTTC
TRBV27,NA,TRBD2,TRBJ2-1,CASSPRREVQFF,TGTGCCAGCAGTCCGCGGCGGGAGGTGCAGTTCTTC
TRBV19,NA,TRBD1,TRBJ2-3,CASSIDLPGQGTDTQYF,TGTGCCAGTAGTATAGACCTACCGGGACAGGGCACAGATACGCAGTATTTT
TRBV29-1,NA,TRBD2,TRBJ2-1,CSVVSASGSYNEQFF,TGCAGCGTTGTCTCGGCTAGCGGATCCTACAATGAGCAGTTCTTC
TRBV27,NA,NA,TRBJ1-1,CASSLRGGGVNTEAFF,TGTGCCAGCAGTTTACGAGGTGGGGGGGTGAACACTGAAGCTTTCTTT
TRBV4-2,once,NA,TRBJ2-2,CASSQDGQLRTGELFF,TGTGCCAGCAGCCAAGATGGACAGCTGAGGACCGGGGAGCTGTTTTTT
TRBV10-1,NA,NA,TRBJ1-2,CASRPEGTSRDSGLKYGYTF,TGCGCCAGCAGACCAGAGGGGACTTCTAGGGATAGTGGCCTTAAATATGGCTACACCTTC
TRBV5-8,NA,NA,TRBJ1-1,CASSLTMPVRVTEAFF,TGTGCCAGCAGCTTGACAATGCCCGTCAGGGTCACTGAAGCTTTCTTT
TRBV29-1,NA,NA,TRBJ2-2,CSGGQSSNTGELFF,TGCAGCGGTGGACAGTCTTCGAACACCGGGGAGCTGTTTTTT
TRBV7-2,NA,NA,TRBJ2-1,CASSLERTSYNEQFF,TGTGCCAGCAGCTTAGAGCGGACCTCCTACAATGAGCAGTTCTTC
TRBV7-3,NA,TRBD1,TRBJ2-2,CASTRDSSNTGELFF,TGTGCCAGCACCCGGGACAGCTCGAACACCGGGGAGCTGTTTTTT
TRBV14,NA,NA,TRBJ2-5,CASSQGGGAGTQYF,TGTGCCAGCAGCCAGGGAGGAGGGGCAGGGACCCAGTACTTC
TRBV19,once,NA,TRBJ1-1,CASSPLDSREAFF,TGTGCCAGTAGCCCCCTCGACAGTCGTGAAGCTTTCTTT
TRBV25-1,NA,TRBD2,TRBJ2-5,CASSAPRGGVGETQYF,TGTGCCAGCAGTGCCCCCCGGGGGGGAGTGGGAGAGACCCAGTACTTC